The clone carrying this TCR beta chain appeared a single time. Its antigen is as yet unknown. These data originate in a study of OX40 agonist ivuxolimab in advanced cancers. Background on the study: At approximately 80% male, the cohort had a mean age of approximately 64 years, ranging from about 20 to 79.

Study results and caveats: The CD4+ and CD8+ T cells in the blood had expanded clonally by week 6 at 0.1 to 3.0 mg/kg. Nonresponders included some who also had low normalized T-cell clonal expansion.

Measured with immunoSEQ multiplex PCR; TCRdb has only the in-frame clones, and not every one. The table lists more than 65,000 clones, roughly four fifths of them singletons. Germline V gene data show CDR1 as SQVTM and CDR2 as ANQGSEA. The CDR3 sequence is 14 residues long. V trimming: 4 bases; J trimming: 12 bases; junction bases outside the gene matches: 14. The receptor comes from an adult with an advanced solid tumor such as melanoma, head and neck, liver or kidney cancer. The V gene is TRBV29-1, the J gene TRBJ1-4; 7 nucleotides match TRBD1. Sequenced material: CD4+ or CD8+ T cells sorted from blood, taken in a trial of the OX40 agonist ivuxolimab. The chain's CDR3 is CSVGWTGVGAELFF. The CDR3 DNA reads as TGCAGCGTTGGTTGGACAGGAGTAGGGGCCGAACTGTTTTTT. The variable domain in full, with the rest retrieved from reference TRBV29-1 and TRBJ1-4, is SAVISQKPSRDICQRGTSLTIQCQVDSQVTMMFWYRQQPGQSLTLIATANQGSEATYESGFVIDKFPISRPNLTFSTLTVSNMSPEDSSIYLCSVGWTGVGAELFFGSGTQLSVL.